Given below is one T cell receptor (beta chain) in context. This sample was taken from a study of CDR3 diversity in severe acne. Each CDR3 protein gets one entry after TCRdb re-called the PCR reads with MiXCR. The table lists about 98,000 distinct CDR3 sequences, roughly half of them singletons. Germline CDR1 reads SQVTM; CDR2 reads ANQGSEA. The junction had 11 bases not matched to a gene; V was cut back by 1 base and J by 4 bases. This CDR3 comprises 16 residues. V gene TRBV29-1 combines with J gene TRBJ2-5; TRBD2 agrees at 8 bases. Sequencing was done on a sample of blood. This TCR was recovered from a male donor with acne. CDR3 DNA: TGCAGCGTTGAAGGCCACGGGCCAGCGGGAGTAGAGACCCAGTACTTC. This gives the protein CSVEGHGPAGVETQYF.